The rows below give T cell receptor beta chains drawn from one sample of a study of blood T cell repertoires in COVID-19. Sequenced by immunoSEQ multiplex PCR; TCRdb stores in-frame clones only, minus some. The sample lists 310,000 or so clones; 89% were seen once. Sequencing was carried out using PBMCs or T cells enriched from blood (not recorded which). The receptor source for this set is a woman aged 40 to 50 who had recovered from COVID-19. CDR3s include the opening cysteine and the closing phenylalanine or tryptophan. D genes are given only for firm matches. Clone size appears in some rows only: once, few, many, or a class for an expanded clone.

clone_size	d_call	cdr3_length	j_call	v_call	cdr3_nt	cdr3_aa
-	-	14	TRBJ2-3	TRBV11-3	TGTGCCAGCAGCTTAGCCGCGGGATCAGATACGCAGTATTTT	CASSLAAGSDTQYF
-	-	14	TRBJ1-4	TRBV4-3	TGCGCCAGCAGCCAAGGGACTCTTGGGGAAAAACTGTTTTTT	CASSQGTLGEKLFF
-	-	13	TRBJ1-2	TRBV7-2	TGTGCCAGCAGCTTAACGGTCCGAGGGGGCTACACCTTC	CASSLTVRGGYTF
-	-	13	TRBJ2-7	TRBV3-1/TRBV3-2	TGTGCCAGCAGCCAAGATCTTTCTTACGAGCAGTACTTC	CASSQDLSYEQYF
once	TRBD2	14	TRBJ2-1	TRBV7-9	TGTGCCAGCATCAATAGCGGGAGTGAGCATGAGCAGTTCTTC	CASINSGSEHEQFF
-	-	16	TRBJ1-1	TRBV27	TGTGCCAGCAGTTCTACCTGGATGGAGGAGGGGACTGAAGCTTTCTTT	CASSSTWMEEGTEAFF
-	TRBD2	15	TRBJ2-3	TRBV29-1	TGCAGCGTCGGCCTACTAGCGGGAGTGCAAGATACGCAGTATTTT	CSVGLLAGVQDTQYF
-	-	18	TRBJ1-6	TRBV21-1	TGTGCCAGCAGCAAACTGGCGACAGGGGGCTCCTATAATTCACCCCTCCACTTT	CASSKLATGGSYNSPLHF
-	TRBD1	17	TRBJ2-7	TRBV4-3	TGCGCCAGCAGCCAAGATCCTGGGACAGGGCTCTCCTACGAGCAGTACTTC	CASSQDPGTGLSYEQYF
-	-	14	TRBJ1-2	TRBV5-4	TGTGCCAGCAGCTACACATCCGGGGACTATGGCTACACCTTC	CASSYTSGDYGYTF
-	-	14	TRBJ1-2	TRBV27	TGTGCCAGCAGAGGGACAACTTCTAACTATGGCTACACCTTC	CASRGTTSNYGYTF
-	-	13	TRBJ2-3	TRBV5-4	TGTGCCAGCAGCTTGGACTCGAGGGATACGCAGTATTTT	CASSLDSRDTQYF
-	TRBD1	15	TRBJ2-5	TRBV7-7	TGTGCTATAGAGACGGGGACAGGGGGCTCGGAGACCCAGTACTTC	CAIETGTGGSETQYF
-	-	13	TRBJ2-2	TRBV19	TGTGCCAGTAGTGTACAAGTAACCGGGGAGCTGTTTTTT	CASSVQVTGELFF
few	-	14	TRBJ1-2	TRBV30	TGTGCCTGGAGTGTGCCCTACCTTATCTATGGCTACACCTTC	CAWSVPYLIYGYTF
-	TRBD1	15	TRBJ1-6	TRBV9	TGTGCCAGCAGACAGGGGGCTTCCTATAATTCACCCCTCCACTTT	CASRQGASYNSPLHF
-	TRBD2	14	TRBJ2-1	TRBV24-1	TGTGCCACCGGTGGGTGGGGGGGTTACAATGAGCAGTTCTTC	CATGGWGGYNEQFF
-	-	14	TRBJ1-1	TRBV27	TGTGCCAGCAGTTTAAACTTTGGTCGGTGGGAAGCTTTCTTT	CASSLNFGRWEAFF
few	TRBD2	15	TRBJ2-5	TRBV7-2	TGTGCCAGCAGCTTACAGCGGGGGGGACAAGAGACCCAGTACTTC	CASSLQRGGQETQYF
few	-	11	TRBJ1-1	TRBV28	TGTGCCAGCAGTATCGCGTCTGAAGCTTTCTTT	CASSIASEAFF
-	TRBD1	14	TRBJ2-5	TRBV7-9	TGTGCCAGCAATGACAGGGAGTACCAAGAGACCCAGTACTTC	CASNDREYQETQYF
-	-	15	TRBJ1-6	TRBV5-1	TGCGCCAGCAGCTTGGCCACCGCGGGCGGTTCACCCCTCCACTTT	CASSLATAGGSPLHF
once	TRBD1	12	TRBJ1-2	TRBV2	TGTGCCAGCGCGGGCAGGGGGCTTGGCTACACCTTC	CASAGRGLGYTF
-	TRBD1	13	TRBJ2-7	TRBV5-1	TGCGCCAGCAGGCCTACAGGGGCGTACGAGCAGTACTTC	CASRPTGAYEQYF
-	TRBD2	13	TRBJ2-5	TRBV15	TGTGCCACCAGCCGGGGGGTGAAAGAGACCCAGTACTTC	CATSRGVKETQYF
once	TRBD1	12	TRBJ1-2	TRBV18	TGTGCCAGCGGGGACAGCCTCTATGGCTACACCTTC	CASGDSLYGYTF
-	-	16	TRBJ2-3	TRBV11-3	TGTGCCAGCAGCCCCCAAGGAGGGGCGGGCACAGATACGCAGTATTTT	CASSPQGGAGTDTQYF
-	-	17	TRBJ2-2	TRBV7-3	TGTGCCAGCAGCTTAGGACTCCTTTCAAGGTACACCGGGGAGCTGTTTTTT	CASSLGLLSRYTGELFF
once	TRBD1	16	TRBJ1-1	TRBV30	TGTGCCTGGAGTCCCGGGGACAGGCGGCTTCACACTGAAGCTTTCTTT	CAWSPGDRRLHTEAFF
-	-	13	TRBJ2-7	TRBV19	TGTGCCACGCGCCGGGACAAGTCCTACGAGCAGTACTTC	CATRRDKSYEQYF
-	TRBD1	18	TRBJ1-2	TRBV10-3	TGTGCCATCAGTGCCGAGGACAGGGGGGAAGGACCTAACTATGGCTACACCTTC	CAISAEDRGEGPNYGYTF
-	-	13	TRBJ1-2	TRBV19	TGTGCCAGTAGTATAAACAGGGACTATGGCTACACCTTC	CASSINRDYGYTF
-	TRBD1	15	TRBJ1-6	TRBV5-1	TGCGCCAGCACCACCCGGGACAGGGCAAATTCACCCCTCCACTTT	CASTTRDRANSPLHF
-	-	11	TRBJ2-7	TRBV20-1	TGCAGTGCTACGGACAACCACGAGCAGTACTTC	CSATDNHEQYF
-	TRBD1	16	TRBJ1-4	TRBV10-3	TGTGCCATCAGTGAGGGACAGGGGAGACCTAATGAAAAACTGTTTTTT	CAISEGQGRPNEKLFF
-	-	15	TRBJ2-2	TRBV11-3	TGTGCCAGCAGCTTAGATCGGGGTAACACCGGGGAGCTGTTTTTT	CASSLDRGNTGELFF
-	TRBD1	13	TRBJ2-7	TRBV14	TGTGCCAGCAGAAAGGACAGGGGCTACGAGCAGTACTTC	CASRKDRGYEQYF
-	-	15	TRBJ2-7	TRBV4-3	TGCGCCAGCAGCCAAGATAACGCAGGGGCCTACGAGCAGTACTTC	CASSQDNAGAYEQYF
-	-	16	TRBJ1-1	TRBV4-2	TGTGCCAGCAGCCAAGGGGCGGGGGCATCGGACACTGAAGCTTTCTTT	CASSQGAGASDTEAFF
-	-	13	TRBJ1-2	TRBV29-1	TGCAGCGTGGATGTGTTAGGGGGCTATGGCTACACCTTC	CSVDVLGGYGYTF
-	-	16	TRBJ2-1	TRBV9	TGTGCCAGCAGCGTAGCCTCGCGAAGCTCCTACAATGAGCAGTTCTTC	CASSVASRSSYNEQFF
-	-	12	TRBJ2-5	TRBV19	TGTGCCAGTAGTGGGGACTCGGAGACCCAGTACTTC	CASSGDSETQYF
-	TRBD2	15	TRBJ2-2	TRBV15	TGTGCCACCAGCAGAAGGCTAGCGGGAACCGGGGAGCTGTTTTTT	CATSRRLAGTGELFF